These 25 T cell receptor beta chains share one sample of origin, sequenced in a study of cytomegalovirus exposure and HLA in healthy donors. The primer mix had 60 Vbeta and 13 Jbeta primers. Only in-frame clones appear in the TCRdb table, and some are missing; sequencing was by immunoSEQ multiplex PCR. This table has 99,000 or so clones, 13% to 15% appearing once. The sample taken for sequencing was PBMCs. These receptors were collected from a female donor in good health and CMV-seronegative.

Only a few counts were recorded for this clone. The V gene is TRBV28, the J gene TRBJ1-1; D unresolved. This CDR3 contains 13 residues. CDR1 and CDR2 from the germline V gene are MDHEN and SYDVKM. Trimming stripped 4 bases from V and 8 bases from J, with 14 bases between. CDR3 sequence: CASSSLPGVEAFF. The CDR3 nucleotides are TGTGCCAGCAGTTCCCTACCGGGAGTCGAAGCTTTCTTT. The full variable domain, with the rest looked up from reference TRBV28 and TRBJ1-1, is DVKVTQSSRYLVKRTGEKVFLECVQDMDHENMFWYRQDPGLGLRLIYFSYDVKMKEKGDIPEGYSVSREKKERFSLILESASTNQTSMYLCASSSLPGVEAFFGQGTRLTVV.

The chain combines TRBV7-2 with TRBJ2-7; D may be TRBD2 (7 bases). Trimming took off 6 bases at V and 5 bases at J, with 14 bases between the two ends. CDR1 is SGHTA, CDR2 FQGNSA, per germline. The CDR3 length is 13 residues. Written as DNA, the CDR3 is TGTGCCAGCAGTCCTGGGGGGGGCCACGAGCAGTACTTC. The encoded protein is CASSPGGGHEQYF.

This chain links TRBV29-1 with TRBJ2-6; the D is unclear. The V gene's germline CDR1 is SQVTM and CDR2 ANQGSEA. V dropped 5 bases and J dropped 2 bases, with 7 bases sitting between them. The CDR3 has 13 amino acids. DNA of the CDR3: TGCAGCGTTATGAGCCCTGGGGCCAACGTCCTGACTTTC. Its translation is CSVMSPGANVLTF.

This chain joins TRBV5-6 and TRBJ1-2, with TRBD1 as a possible D gene (5 bases). The CDR3 has 14 amino acids. Deletions cut 5 bases from V and 6 bases from J, with 17 bases between. Germline CDR1 is SGHDT and CDR2 is YYEEEE. The CDR3 DNA reads as TGTGCCAGCAGTACCCTAGGGGCGGGGAATGGCTACACCTTC. Encoded protein: CASSTLGAGNGYTF.

There are a few counts of this clone. In nucleotides, the CDR3 is TGTGCCAGTAGTATATTTTCGACAGGGGGTCGGACCGGGGAGCTGTTTTTT. Its translation: CASSIFSTGGRTGELFF. V gene TRBV19 combines with J gene TRBJ2-2; 9 bases align to TRBD1. V dropped 2 bases and J dropped 5; count of bases not matched to a gene: 9. The germline V gene encodes CDR1 LNHDA and CDR2 SQIVND (reference sequence). The CDR3 has 17 residues.

This chain uses TRBV6-4 with TRBJ2-3, with a weak D call TRBD2 (6 bases). V was pared by 3 bases and J by 0 bases, with 7 bases between. The length of the CDR3 is 14 residues. The V gene's germline CDR1 is MRHNA and CDR2 SNTAGT. The CDR3 spells CASSEGTSTDTQYF. The CDR3 nucleotides read TGTGCCAGCAGTGAAGGGACTAGCACAGATACGCAGTATTTT.

This clone has just a few counts. V usage is TRBV28 and J usage is TRBJ2-7; TRBD2 matches 13 bases. Trimming removed 7 bases from V and 3 bases from J; junction bases left unmatched: 9. Germline CDR1 reads MDHEN; CDR2 reads SYDVKM. The CDR3 has 16 residues. CDR3 in DNA: TGTGCCAGCATCGCGAGGGGGACTAGCGGGAACTACGAGCAGTACTTC. Amino acids: CASIARGTSGNYEQYF.

This chain links TRBV18 with TRBJ1-5, with no clear D. This CDR3 region has 14 residues. The V gene lost 4 bases and the J gene lost 3 bases, with 10 bases spanning the gap. Germline V gene sequence: CDR1 KGHSH, CDR2 LQKENI. CDR3 DNA sequence: TGTGCCAGCTCACGCCAGGAAACCAATCAGCCCCAGCATTTT. As protein: CASSRQETNQPQHF.

This clone was observed a few times. The rearrangement links TRBV4-3 to TRBJ2-1, with 13 positions matching TRBD2. The CDR3 loop spans 18 amino acids. After removal of 4 bases from V and 1 base from J, the junction contained 7 bases not matched to a gene. Per germline, CDR1 LGHNA and CDR2 YSLEER. This CDR3 is CASSLTGTSGNSYNEQFF. In DNA form, the CDR3 reads TGCGCCAGCAGCCTAACGGGGACTAGCGGGAATTCCTACAATGAGCAGTTCTTC.

The chain couples TRBV27 to TRBJ1-2, with TRBD1 as a possible D gene (6 bases). CDR3 size: 16 residues. V gave up 0 bases and J gave up 8 bases, with 19 bases separating them. Germline CDR1 and CDR2: MNHEY and SMNVEV (reference sequence). The CDR3, as DNA: TGTGCCAGCAGTTTATCGGGGGGGCGGAGAACTCGGGGCTACACCTTC. As protein: CASSLSGGRRTRGYTF.

This clone turned up a few times. The genes are TRBV13 and TRBJ2-7, with 7 bases fitting TRBD2. Germline CDR1 is PRHDT and CDR2 is FYEKMQ (reference sequence). The CDR3 runs to 14 residues. Trimming removed 5 bases from V and 1 base from J; junction bases left unmatched: 5. The CDR3 spells CASSMLAASYEQYF. CDR3 in DNA: TGTGCCAGCAGCATGCTAGCGGCGTCCTACGAGCAGTACTTC.

This clone was recorded a few times. The rearrangement links TRBV6-4 to TRBJ2-1; perhaps TRBD1 as D (5 bases). V lost 10 bases, J lost 8 bases, and 18 bases lay in between. Per the germline V gene, CDR1 is MRHNA and CDR2 is SNTAGT. This CDR3 contains 13 residues. CDR3 amino acids: CANPRVSVDEQFF. CDR3 in DNA: TGTGCCAACCCCAGGGTTTCGGTGGATGAGCAGTTCTTC.

In its sample, this clone was seen a few times. The chain is built from TRBV9 and TRBJ2-5, with 8 bases that match TRBD2. The CDR3 length is 14 residues. Trimming took 3 bases from V and 4 from J; bases not matched to a gene: 5. Germline assignment: CDR1 SGDLS and CDR2 YYNGEE. The CDR3 DNA reads as TGTGCCAGCAGCGCGGTAGCGGGATTAGAGACCCAGTACTTC. Its translation: CASSAVAGLETQYF.

This clone was observed at least ten times. V is TRBV2 and J is TRBJ2-1; 13 nucleotides agree with TRBD2. V shed 0 bases and J 0 bases; nucleotides not matched to a gene: 8. Germline loops: CDR1 SNHLY, CDR2 FYNNEI. The CDR3 covers 20 residues. The CDR3 loop reads CASSEAYGTSGASSYNEQFF. CDR3 nucleotide sequence: TGTGCCAGCAGTGAAGCTTATGGGACTAGCGGGGCTAGCTCCTACAATGAGCAGTTCTTC.

The sample holds a few counts of this clone. The chain employs TRBV4-2 and TRBJ2-1, with 7 bases identical to TRBD2. CDR1 and CDR2 (germline): LGHNA, YNFKEQ. J gave up 5 bases and V 3 bases, and 7 bases lay outside the gene matches. The CDR3 consists of 15 residues. The CDR3 protein is CASSQARDYDNEQFF. CDR3 DNA: TGTGCCAGCAGCCAGGCCCGGGACTATGACAATGAGCAGTTCTTC.

This clone was found a few times. The V and J genes are TRBV27 and TRBJ1-3; 7 bases align to TRBD1. The germline V gene has CDR1 MNHEY and CDR2 SMNVEV (reference sequence). The trim removed 0 bases at V and 4 bases at J, leaving 3 bases unmatched. The CDR3 spans 15 residues. The CDR3 nucleotides read TGTGCCAGCAGTTTATCGGTGACAGGGGGAAACACCATATATTTT. This translates into CASSLSVTGGNTIYF.

The rearrangement uses TRBV5-1 and TRBJ2-5; 8 bases agree with TRBD1. This CDR3 comprises 13 residues. CDR1 SGHRS and CDR2 YFSETQ come from the germline V gene. V gave up 5 bases and J gave up 2 bases; unmatched junction bases: 2. The CDR3 region is CASSDRGQETQYF. CDR3 DNA sequence: TGCGCCAGCAGTGACAGGGGACAAGAGACCCAGTACTTC. Full variable domain (missing parts from reference TRBV5-1 and TRBJ2-5): KAGVTQTPRYLIKTRGQQVTLSCSPISGHRSVSWYQQTPGQGLQFLFEYFSETQRNKGNFPGRFSGRQFSNSRSEMNVSTLELGDSALYLCASSDRGQETQYFGPGTRLLVL.

This clone has just a few counts. The J gene is TRBJ2-7, the V gene TRBV28; 11 bases are shared with TRBD1. Germline-derived CDR1 and CDR2 are MDHEN and SYDVKM. After removal of 6 bases from V and 3 bases from J, the junction contained 7 bases not matched to a gene. This CDR3 comprises 15 residues. This CDR3 reads CASSPTGTGGYEQYF. The CDR3 nucleotides are TGTGCCAGCAGCCCGACCGGGACAGGGGGCTACGAGCAGTACTTC.

This chain connects TRBV6-6 to TRBJ2-3, with TRBD2 as a possible D gene (5 bases). This CDR3 comprises 15 residues. The ends were cut back, 5 bases at V and 1 base at J, with 13 bases in the middle. Looked up from germline, CDR1 is MNHNY and CDR2 is SVGAGI (reference sequence). CDR3 coding DNA: TGTGCCAGCAGTCCCCGGGGTAGCGGCACAGATACGCAGTATTTT. Its translation is CASSPRGSGTDTQYF.

This chain connects TRBV2 to TRBJ2-7; 11 bases are shared with TRBD2. The CDR3 is 13 amino acids. V gave up 6 bases and J gave up 3 bases; unmatched junction bases: 1. Germline CDR1 reads SNHLY; CDR2 reads FYNNEI. Here the CDR3 reads CASRGLAVYEQYF. CDR3 coding DNA: TGTGCCAGCAGGGGACTAGCGGTCTACGAGCAGTACTTC.

By sample fraction, this clone is medium-sized (0.01 to 0.1%). The V gene is TRBV7-8, the J gene TRBJ2-1; 7 bases agree with TRBD2. CDR1 SGHVS and CDR2 FQNEAQ come from the germline V gene. The junction had 11 bases not matched to a gene; V was cut back by 11 bases and J by 4 bases. The CDR3 is 14 amino acids. Written as DNA, the CDR3 is TGTGCCGACACCCCCGTAGCGGGTTACAATGAGCAGTTCTTC. As protein: CADTPVAGYNEQFF.

This clone was seen a handful of times. The V and J genes are TRBV4-1 and TRBJ2-1; 7 bases are shared with TRBD2. CDR1 is MGHRA and CDR2 is YSYEKL in the germline V gene. CDR3 length: 17 amino acids. Germline trimming cut 1 base from V and 6 bases from J; bases unmatched to any gene: 12. This CDR3 reads CASSQGSRLAAVNEQFF. The CDR3 region has the DNA TGCGCCAGCAGCCAAGGCTCTAGGCTAGCGGCTGTCAATGAGCAGTTCTTC.

There are a few counts of this clone. The chain recombines TRBV5-1 with TRBJ2-7; D is perhaps TRBD1 (5 bases). Germline V gene lookup returns CDR1 SGHRS and CDR2 YFSETQ. The CDR3 has 15 residues. This chain's CDR3 is CASSQGTTLHYEQYF. The CDR3 DNA reads TGCGCGTCGAGCCAGGGCACGACACTACACTACGAGCAGTACTTC.

The chain couples TRBV5-8 to TRBJ2-5; a possible D gene is TRBD2 (7 bases). Trimming took off 4 bases at V and 5 bases at J, with 24 bases between the two ends. Per germline, CDR1 SGHTS and CDR2 YDEGEE. The CDR3 is made up of 17 amino acids. The CDR3: CASSPTRGGIHRETQYF. As DNA, the CDR3 is TGTGCCAGCAGCCCTACAAGGGGGGGGATCCATCGGGAGACCCAGTACTTC. The full variable domain, in which reference TRBV5-8 and TRBJ2-5 provide the parts outside the CDR3, is EAGVTQSPTHLIKTRGQQATLRCSPISGHTSVYWYQQALGLGLQFLLWYDEGEERNRGNFPPRFSGRQFPNYSSELNVNALELEDSALYLCASSPTRGGIHRETQYFGPGTRLLVL.

This sequence joins TRBV7-9 and TRBJ2-5; D ambiguous. The ends were cut back, 5 bases at V and 0 bases at J, with 4 bases in the middle. The CDR3 totals 12 residues. Germline V gene sequence: CDR1 SEHNR, CDR2 FQNEAQ (reference sequence). This chain's CDR3 is CASSLYQETQYF. In nucleotides, the CDR3 is TGTGCCAGCAGCCTCTACCAAGAGACCCAGTACTTC.